This TCR beta chain was recorded in a study of cytomegalovirus exposure and HLA in healthy donors. Primers: 60 Vbeta forward and 13 Jbeta reverse. The table came from immunoSEQ multiplex PCR; TCRdb's copy has only in-frame clones and leaves some out. The table has 150,000 to 200,000 clones, roughly three quarters seen once. With 8 bases removed from V and 1 base from J, the gap between germline ends came to 18 bases. Germline assignment: CDR1 MDHEN and CDR2 SYDVKM. The CDR3 runs to 16 residues. Sequenced: PBMCs. The sequence was collected from a man aged 18-30 years in good health and CMV-seropositive. The chain employs TRBV28 and TRBJ1-5; D uncertain. Here the CDR3 DNA reads TGTGCCAGCGACTGGGTGTACGGAAGGAGCAATCAGCCCCAGCATTTT. Its protein is CASDWVYGRSNQPQHF. Variable domain in full (rest from reference TRBV28 and TRBJ1-5): DVKVTQSSRYLVKRTGEKVFLECVQDMDHENMFWYRQDPGLGLRLIYFSYDVKMKEKGDIPEGYSVSREKKERFSLILESASTNQTSMYLCASDWVYGRSNQPQHFGDGTRLSIL.